The 28 T cell receptor beta chains below come from one sample, sequenced in a study of shared clonotypes between healthy human individuals (TCRdb year 2020). The library was obtained by the immunoSEQ multiplex PCR assay. TCRdb limited this immuneACCESS table to in-frame rearrangements with V and J called. A share of clones is missing; checked studies link under half to unresolved V genes, and the rest is unexplained. The sample data list some 1 million clones, and about 75% of these were observed just once. The biggest ten clones account for about 1.5% of the sample. What was sequenced was memory CD4+ T cells sorted from blood. The cell subset or site label corresponds to: CD45RA-negative fraction. These receptors were obtained from a man between 18 and 35 years old in good health.

The V gene is TRBV9, the J gene TRBJ2-1; 7 bases map to TRBD2. The ends lost 2 bases at V and 4 bases at J; junction bases unmatched: 6. Looked up from germline, CDR1 is SGDLS and CDR2 is YYNGEE. This CDR3 region has 15 residues. The CDR3 coding sequence is TGTGCCAGCAGCGTCCGGGACTATTTTTACAATGAGCAGTTCTTC. As protein: CASSVRDYFYNEQFF.

V usage is TRBV7-2 and J usage is TRBJ2-5, with D perhaps matching TRBD2 (5 bases). This CDR3 is 13 amino acids long. The germline CDR1 and CDR2 sequences are SGHTA and FQGNSA. The V end was cut by 5 bases, the J end by 3 bases, with 10 bases between. CDR3 sequence reads: CASSRGAEETQYF. In DNA, the CDR3 is TGTGCCAGCAGCCGCGGAGCGGAAGAGACCCAGTACTTC.

The CDR3 is CASRGQGVGDEQFF. CDR3 in DNA: TGTGCCAGCAGGGGACAGGGAGTGGGTGATGAGCAGTTCTTC. This sequence joins TRBV2 and TRBJ2-1; 9 bases are a match to TRBD1. V shed 6 bases and J 8 bases; nucleotides not matched to a gene: 8. The CDR3 has 14 residues. The germline gives CDR1 SNHLY, CDR2 FYNNEI.

V is TRBV7-2 and J is TRBJ2-5; D may match TRBD1 or TRBD2 (5 bases each). Trimming pared 6 bases from V and 7 bases from J, leaving 15 bases between. Looked up from germline, CDR1 is SGHTA and CDR2 is FQGNSA. The CDR3 loop spans 13 amino acids. The CDR3 sequence: CASSRDPTGTQYF. In nucleotides, the CDR3 is TGTGCCAGCAGTCGGGACCCCACGGGGACCCAGTACTTC.

The chain is built from TRBV6-5 and TRBJ2-5, with 8 positions matching TRBD2. Per the germline V gene, CDR1 is MNHEY and CDR2 is SVGAGI. Trimming removed 5 bases from V and 3 bases from J; junction bases left unmatched: 8. The CDR3 runs 15 residues. This chain's CDR3 is CASSRGGLGKETQYF. The CDR3 DNA reads as TGTGCCAGCAGTCGGGGGGGCCTGGGGAAAGAGACCCAGTACTTC.

This clone was found a few times. A junction end diverges from the germline sequence, so it may reflect a read error. The genes are TRBV10-3 and TRBJ1-5; weak D call: TRBD1 (6 bases). Germline V gene data show CDR1 as ENHRY and CDR2 as SYGVKD. CDR3 length: 13 amino acids. The CDR3 nucleotides are TGCGCGACCAATCCGGGGGGCCGACAGCCCCAGCATTTT. This translates into CATNPGGRQPQHF.

The J gene is TRBJ2-1, the V gene TRBV7-9, with D possibly matching TRBD2 (5 bases). The ends were cut back, 5 bases at V and 1 base at J, with 12 bases in the middle. The germline gives CDR1 SEHNR, CDR2 FQNEAQ (reference sequence). CDR3 length: 15 residues. CDR3 sequence reads: CASSREDFSYNEQFF. CDR3 DNA sequence: TGTGCCAGCAGCCGGGAAGACTTTTCCTACAATGAGCAGTTCTTC. Full variable domain (rest looked up from reference TRBV7-9 and TRBJ2-1): DTGVSQNPRHKITKRGQNVTFRCDPISEHNRLYWYRQTLGQGPEFLTYFQNEAQLEKSRLLSDRFSAERPKGSFSTLEIQRTEQGDSAMYLCASSREDFSYNEQFFGPGTRLTVL.

The J gene is TRBJ2-5, the V gene TRBV2; 7 bases match TRBD2. The ends lost 6 bases at V and 1 base at J; junction bases unmatched: 5. CDR1 and CDR2 from the germline V gene are SNHLY and FYNNEI. This CDR3 region has 14 residues. This CDR3 reads CASRVGGTQETQYF. In DNA, the CDR3 is TGTGCCAGCAGGGTCGGGGGGACCCAAGAGACCCAGTACTTC.

CDR3 bases: TGTGCCAGTAGTCTGGGGACGAACACTGAAGCTTTCTTT. Protein product: CASSLGTNTEAFF. The chain joins TRBV19 to TRBJ1-1; TRBD1 might be the D (5 bases). Between the trimmed V and J ends, which lost 5 bases and 1 base, there was a span of 8 bases. The CDR3 spans 13 residues. CDR1 and CDR2 from the germline V gene are LNHDA and SQIVND (reference sequence).

This chain joins TRBV7-3 and TRBJ2-2, with a weak D call TRBD2 (5 bases). V was pared by 0 bases and J by 7 bases, with 12 bases between. From germline, CDR1 is SGHTA and CDR2 FQGTGA. The CDR3 consists of 15 residues. CDR3 in amino acids: CASSLTSLGSGELFF. The CDR3 coding sequence is TGTGCCAGCAGCTTAACTAGCTTGGGGAGCGGGGAGCTGTTTTTT.

The chain joins TRBV18 to TRBJ1-2; tentatively, D is TRBD1 (5 bases). The germline V and J ends were trimmed by 2 bases and 4 bases, with 17 bases remaining between them. Germline loops: CDR1 KGHSH, CDR2 LQKENI. The CDR3 extends over 16 amino acids. CDR3 DNA: TGTGCCAGCTCACCAAATTCGGGACCATCTATCTATGGCTACACCTTC. Its protein product is CASSPNSGPSIYGYTF. Full variable domain (outside the CDR3, taken from reference TRBV18 and TRBJ1-2): NAGVMQNPRHLVRRRGQEARLRCSPMKGHSHVYWYRQLPEEGLKFMVYLQKENIIDESGMPKERFSAEFPKEGPSILRIQQVVRGDSAAYFCASSPNSGPSIYGYTFGSGTRLTVV.

V and J are TRBV15 and TRBJ2-7, with 9 bases matching TRBD1. CDR3 size: 15 residues. Germline V CDR1 and CDR2: LNHNV, YYDKDF (reference sequence). With 2 bases clipped from V and 7 bases from J, the junction kept 9 bases outside the gene matches. DNA for the CDR3: TGTGCCACCAGCAGATTCCCGGGACAGGGTGCAGAGCAGTACTTC. Translated, it gives CATSRFPGQGAEQYF. The complete variable domain, with remaining parts taken from reference TRBV15 and TRBJ2-7, reads DAMVIQNPRYQVTQFGKPVTLSCSQTLNHNVMYWYQQKSSQAPKLLFHYYDKDFNNEADTPDNFQSRRPNTSFCFLDIRSPGLGDTAMYLCATSRFPGQGAEQYFGPGTRLTVT.

Only a few counts were recorded for this clone. This chain connects TRBV5-8 to TRBJ2-7; 14 bases are shared with TRBD2. J was trimmed by 2 bases and V by 3 bases; bases with no gene match: 7. Germline V CDR1 and CDR2: SGHTS, YDEGEE. The CDR3 has 17 residues. DNA for the CDR3: TGTGCCAGCAGCTGGAGTGAGACTAGCGGGAGGGCCTACGAGCAGTACTTC. Residues: CASSWSETSGRAYEQYF.

Ten or more counts support this clone. V gene TRBV6-1 combines with J gene TRBJ1-5; D is undetermined. Germline assignment: CDR1 MNHNS and CDR2 SASEGT. This CDR3 region has 15 residues. Trimming removed 2 bases at V and 6 bases at J, with 14 bases between. In nucleotides, the CDR3 is TGTGCCAGCAGTGAACAGAGCACCTGGAGTCAGCCCCAGCATTTT. It yields the protein CASSEQSTWSQPQHF.

This clone was seen a few times. The chain joins TRBV2 to TRBJ2-3, with D possibly matching TRBD1 (5 bases). CDR1 and CDR2 from the germline V gene are SNHLY and FYNNEI. This CDR3 region has 15 residues. Trimming removed 2 bases at V and 8 bases at J, with 17 bases between. The CDR3 bases are TGTGCCAGCAGTGAATTAGGGGTTACGAGGATTACGCAGTATTTT. This codes for CASSELGVTRITQYF.

J is TRBJ2-1 and V is TRBV9; D not certain. CDR3 length: 12 amino acids. CDR1 is SGDLS and CDR2 is YYNGEE in the germline V gene. V was trimmed by 3 bases and J by 7 bases, leaving 8 bases between them. The CDR3 nucleotides read TGTGCCAGCAGCGGAGACATAAATGAGCAGTTCTTC. This translates into CASSGDINEQFF.

On this clone: A much larger clonotype is one base distant, so this may be a read error. Other DNA sequences in the sample encode the same CDR3. The gene calls are TRBV5-6 and TRBJ1-6; D unresolved. Trimming shortened V by 0 bases and J by 7 bases, and 5 bases separated the two germline ends. Germline V lookup: CDR1 SGHDT, CDR2 YYEEEE. The CDR3 is made up of 13 amino acids. CDR3 sequence: CASSLGVNSPLHF. The CDR3 coding sequence is TGTGCCAGCAGCTTGGGGGTGAATTCACCCCTCCACTTT.

This clone was seen more than once but under ten times. V is TRBV2 and J is TRBJ2-7; TRBD1 is a possible D gene (6 bases). CDR3 length equals 12 residues. V was pared by 5 bases and J by 5 bases, with 10 bases between. CDR1 and CDR2 from the germline V gene are SNHLY and FYNNEI. CDR3 in amino acids: CASSTRGHEQYF. DNA of the CDR3: TGTGCCAGCAGTACCAGGGGTCACGAGCAGTACTTC. Complete variable domain (other parts from reference TRBV2 and TRBJ2-7): EPEVTQTPSHQVTQMGQEVILRCVPISNHLYFYWYRQILGQKVEFLVSFYNNEISEKSEIFDDQFSVERPDGSNFTLKIRSTKLEDSAMYFCASSTRGHEQYFGPGTRLTVT.

The chain uses TRBV6-6 and TRBJ1-5; 7 bases map to TRBD1. The V and J ends lost 4 bases and 7 bases, in that order; junction bases with no gene match: 13. The CDR3 is made up of 16 amino acids. In germline, CDR1 is MNHNY, CDR2 SVGAGI (reference sequence). For the CDR3, the DNA is TGTGCCAGCAGTTTACGCGGCGAGGGGGCGAGGCAGCCCCAGCATTTT. It encodes CASSLRGEGARQPQHF.

As to this clone: A much larger clone lies a single base off, so this may be a read error. The V and J genes are TRBV19 and TRBJ1-1; D possibly corresponds to TRBD1 (6 bases). Germline V gene sequence: CDR1 LNHDA, CDR2 SQIVND (reference sequence). CDR3 size: 13 residues. V lost 5 bases, J lost 1 base, and 8 bases lay in between. The CDR3 here is CASSEQGNTEAFF. CDR3 DNA sequence: TGTGCCAGTAGTGAACAGGGGAACACTGAAGCTTTCTTT.

The rearrangement uses TRBV30 and TRBJ1-2; 8 nucleotides match TRBD1. This CDR3 contains 13 residues. Germline lookup yields CDR1 GTSNPN and CDR2 SVGIG (reference sequence). Trimming removed 7 bases from V and 1 base from J; junction bases left unmatched: 5. The CDR3 DNA sequence: TGTGCCTCCACAGGGGGGAGTAACTATGGCTACACCTTC. Protein product: CASTGGSNYGYTF.

The J gene is TRBJ2-3, the V gene TRBV5-1; 13 nucleotides align to TRBD2. CDR1 is SGHRS and CDR2 is YFSETQ in the germline V gene. With 4 bases clipped from V and 7 bases from J, the junction kept 6 bases outside the gene matches. The CDR3 runs to 15 residues. CDR3 sequence: CASSPGTSGIHTQYF. The CDR3 nucleotides are TGCGCCAGCAGCCCGGGGACTAGCGGGATTCATACGCAGTATTTT.

The chain joins TRBV5-6 to TRBJ1-2; D is unclear. The CDR3 contains 14 residues. The germline V gene has CDR1 SGHDT and CDR2 YYEEEE. Trimming removed 4 bases from V and 3 bases from J, with 13 bases in between. CDR3 region: CASSLRGVDYGYTF. The DNA for the CDR3 is TGTGCCAGCAGCCTAAGAGGAGTGGACTATGGCTACACCTTC. Drawing the rest from reference TRBV5-6 and TRBJ1-2, the complete variable domain is DAGVTQSPTHLIKTRGQQVTLRCSPKSGHDTVSWYQQALGQGPQFIFQYYEEEERQRGNFPDRFSGHQFPNYSSELNVNALLLGDSALYLCASSLRGVDYGYTFGSGTRLTVV.

The V call is TRBV19, the J call TRBJ1-1; weak D call: TRBD1 (6 bases). Per the germline V gene, CDR1 is LNHDA and CDR2 is SQIVND (reference sequence). This CDR3 contains 15 residues. Trimming left V 4 bases short and J 7 bases short, with 19 bases between. The CDR3 region is CASSTVVGGRVEAFF. CDR3 in DNA: TGTGCCAGTAGTACTGTTGTCGGGGGGCGAGTTGAAGCTTTCTTT. The whole variable domain, filled in from reference TRBV19 and TRBJ1-1, reads DGGITQSPKYLFRKEGQNVTLSCEQNLNHDAMYWYRQDPGQGLRLIYYSQIVNDFQKGDIAEGYSVSREKKESFPLTVTSAQKNPTAFYLCASSTVVGGRVEAFFGQGTRLTVV.

The gene calls are TRBV9 and TRBJ2-1, with D possibly TRBD1 on 6 matching bases. V lost 3 bases and J 9 bases, leaving 10 bases between the germline ends. In germline, CDR1 is SGDLS, CDR2 YYNGEE. The CDR3 covers 12 residues. CDR3 bases: TGTGCCAGCAGCGAACAGGGCGGTGAGCAGTTCTTC. It specifies CASSEQGGEQFF.

The chain couples TRBV28 to TRBJ2-5, with TRBD1 as a possible D gene (7 bases). The V gene's germline CDR1 is MDHEN and CDR2 SYDVKM. V was cut by 5 bases and J by 1 base, with 14 bases left in between. This CDR3 has 15 residues. The CDR3 DNA reads as TGTGCCAGCAGTCCACCCCAGGGGGGCCAAGAGACCCAGTACTTC. Its protein is CASSPPQGGQETQYF.

The V gene is TRBV11-2, the J gene TRBJ2-5; TRBD1 might be the D (6 bases). The CDR3 extends over 15 amino acids. The germline V and J ends were trimmed by 1 base and 5 bases, with 14 bases remaining between them. From germline, CDR1 is SGHAT and CDR2 FQNNGV. The chain's CDR3 is CASSLGNRVYETQYF. CDR3 DNA sequence: TGTGCCAGCAGCTTAGGTAACAGGGTTTACGAGACCCAGTACTTC.

This rearrangement joins TRBV9 to TRBJ2-1; D is possibly TRBD2 (6 bases). CDR1 is SGDLS and CDR2 is YYNGEE in the germline V gene. There are 18 residues in the CDR3. V shed 0 bases and J shed 2 bases, with 18 bases lying between them. The DNA of the CDR3 is TGTGCCAGCAGCGTAGATCCACGGCTAGCGTCAACCTACAATGAGCAGTTCTTC. Protein product: CASSVDPRLASTYNEQFF.